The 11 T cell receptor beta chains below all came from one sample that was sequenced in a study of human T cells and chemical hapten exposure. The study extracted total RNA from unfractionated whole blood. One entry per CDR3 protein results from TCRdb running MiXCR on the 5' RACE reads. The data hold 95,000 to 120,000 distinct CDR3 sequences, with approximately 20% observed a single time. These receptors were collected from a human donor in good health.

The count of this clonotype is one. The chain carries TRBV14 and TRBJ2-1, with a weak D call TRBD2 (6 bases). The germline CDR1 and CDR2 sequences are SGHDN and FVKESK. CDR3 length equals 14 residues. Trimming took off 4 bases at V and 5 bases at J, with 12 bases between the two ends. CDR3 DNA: TGTGCCAGCAGCCTGGCAGGAGGGGACAATGAGCAGTTCTTC. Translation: CASSLAGGDNEQFF.

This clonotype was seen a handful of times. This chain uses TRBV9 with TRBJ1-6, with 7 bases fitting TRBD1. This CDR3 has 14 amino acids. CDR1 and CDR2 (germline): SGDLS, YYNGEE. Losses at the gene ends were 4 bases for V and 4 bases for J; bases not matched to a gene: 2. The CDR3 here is CASSSGQYNSPLHF. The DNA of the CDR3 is TGTGCCAGCAGCTCGGGACAGTATAATTCACCCCTCCACTTT.

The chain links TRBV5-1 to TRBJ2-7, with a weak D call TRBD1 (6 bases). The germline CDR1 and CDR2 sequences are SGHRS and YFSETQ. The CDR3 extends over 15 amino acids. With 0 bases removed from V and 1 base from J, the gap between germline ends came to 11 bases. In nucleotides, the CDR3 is TGCGCCAGCAGCTTGGGCCAGGGGCGTTCCTACGAGCAGTACTTC. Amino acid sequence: CASSLGQGRSYEQYF.

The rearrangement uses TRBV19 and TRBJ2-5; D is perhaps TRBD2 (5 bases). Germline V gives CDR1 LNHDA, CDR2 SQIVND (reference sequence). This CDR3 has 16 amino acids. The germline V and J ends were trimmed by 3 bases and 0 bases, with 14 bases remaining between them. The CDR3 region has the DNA TGTGCCAGTAGTATCGCCTCACTAGACAACCAAGAGACCCAGTACTTC. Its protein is CASSIASLDNQETQYF.

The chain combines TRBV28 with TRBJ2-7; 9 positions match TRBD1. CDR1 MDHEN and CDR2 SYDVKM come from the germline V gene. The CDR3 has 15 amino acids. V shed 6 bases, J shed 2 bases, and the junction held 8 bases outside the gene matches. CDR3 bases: TGTGCCAGCAGCCCACAGGGGGCGCCGACCTACGAGCAGTACTTC. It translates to CASSPQGAPTYEQYF.

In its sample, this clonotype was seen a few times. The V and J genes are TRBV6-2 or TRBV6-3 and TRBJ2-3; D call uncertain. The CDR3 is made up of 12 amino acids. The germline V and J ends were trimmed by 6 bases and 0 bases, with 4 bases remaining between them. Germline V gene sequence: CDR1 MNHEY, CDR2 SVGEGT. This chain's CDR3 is CASRVSTDTQYF. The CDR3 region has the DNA TGTGCCAGCAGGGTGAGCACAGATACGCAGTATTTT.

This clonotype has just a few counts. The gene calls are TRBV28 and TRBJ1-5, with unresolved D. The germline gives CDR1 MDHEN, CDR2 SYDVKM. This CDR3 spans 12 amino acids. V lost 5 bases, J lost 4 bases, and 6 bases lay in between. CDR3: CASSPHNQPQHF. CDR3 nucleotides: TGTGCCAGCAGTCCCCATAATCAGCCCCAGCATTTT.

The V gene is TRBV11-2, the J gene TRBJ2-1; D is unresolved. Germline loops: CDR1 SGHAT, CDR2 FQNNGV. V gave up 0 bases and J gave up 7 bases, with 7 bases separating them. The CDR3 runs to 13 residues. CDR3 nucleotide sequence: TGTGCCAGCAGCTTAGATACGGCTAATGAGCAGTTCTTC. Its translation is CASSLDTANEQFF. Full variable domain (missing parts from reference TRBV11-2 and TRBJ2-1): EAGVAQSPRYKIIEKRQSVAFWCNPISGHATLYWYQQILGQGPKLLIQFQNNGVVDDSQLPKDRFSAERLKGVDSTLKIQPAKLEDSAVYLCASSLDTANEQFFGPGTRLTVL.

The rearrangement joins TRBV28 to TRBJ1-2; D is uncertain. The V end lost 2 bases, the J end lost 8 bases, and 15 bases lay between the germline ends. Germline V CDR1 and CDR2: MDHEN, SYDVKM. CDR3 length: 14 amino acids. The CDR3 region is CASSLAGIVAGYTF. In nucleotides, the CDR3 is TGTGCCAGCAGTTTAGCAGGAATCGTAGCCGGCTACACCTTC.

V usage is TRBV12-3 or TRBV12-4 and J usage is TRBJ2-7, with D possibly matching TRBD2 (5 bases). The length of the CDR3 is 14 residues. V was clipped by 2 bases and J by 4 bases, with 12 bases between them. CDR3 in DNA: TGTGCCAGCAGTTTATCCAGCGGCGCTTACGAGCAGTACTTC. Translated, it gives CASSLSSGAYEQYF.

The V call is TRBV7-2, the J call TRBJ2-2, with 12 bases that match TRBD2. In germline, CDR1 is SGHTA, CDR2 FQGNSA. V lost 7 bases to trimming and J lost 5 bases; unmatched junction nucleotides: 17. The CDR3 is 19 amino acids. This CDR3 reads CASTSPPVLAGGPTGELFF. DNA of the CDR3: TGTGCCAGCACCTCTCCTCCGGTTCTAGCGGGAGGGCCTACCGGGGAGCTGTTTTTT.